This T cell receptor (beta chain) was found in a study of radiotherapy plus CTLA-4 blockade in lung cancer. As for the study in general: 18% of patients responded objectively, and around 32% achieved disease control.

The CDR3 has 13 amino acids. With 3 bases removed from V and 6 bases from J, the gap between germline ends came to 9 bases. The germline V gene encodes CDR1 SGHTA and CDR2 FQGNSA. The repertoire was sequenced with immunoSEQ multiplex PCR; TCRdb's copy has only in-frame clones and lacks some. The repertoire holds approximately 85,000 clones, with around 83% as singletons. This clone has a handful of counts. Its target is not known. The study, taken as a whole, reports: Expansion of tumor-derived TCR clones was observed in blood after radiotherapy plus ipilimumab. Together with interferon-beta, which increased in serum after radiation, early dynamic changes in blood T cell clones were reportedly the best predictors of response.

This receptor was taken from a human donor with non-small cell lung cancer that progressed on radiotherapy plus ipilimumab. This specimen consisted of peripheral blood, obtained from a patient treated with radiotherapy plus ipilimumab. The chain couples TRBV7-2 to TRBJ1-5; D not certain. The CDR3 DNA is TGTGCCAGCAGCTTGGGTGCGAGTCAGCCCCAGCATTTT. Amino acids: CASSLGASQPQHF.